This T cell receptor (beta chain) is from a study of shared clonotypes between healthy human individuals. V was cut by 0 bases and J by 3 bases, with 30 bases left in between. This CDR3 spans 22 amino acids. CDR1 and CDR2 (germline): LGHNA, YSLEER. Data came from immunoSEQ multiplex PCR; TCRdb stores just in-frame clones and leaves some out. Among around 2.5 million clones listed, over 85% were seen once. Subsets obtained from CD4+ cells comprised CD45RA+ naive and CD45RA-negative memory cells. The sample taken for sequencing was naive CD4+ T cells from PBMCs. The subset here: CD45RA+ positively selected. The source of this sequence is a man younger than 35 in good health. Some clones in this sample may be carry-over from other donors' samples. The chain links TRBV4-3 to TRBJ1-5, with no clear D. The CDR3 DNA reads TGCGCCAGCAGCCAAGATCATTTCGTGGGATTACCTGGGAGGAGTGACAATCAGCCCCAGCATTTT. Protein sequence: CASSQDHFVGLPGRSDNQPQHF.